Shown below are 13 T cell receptor beta chains from a single sample sequenced in a study of blood T cells in healthy people across ages. PCR was performed a second time for about 7 to 11 cycles using a sample-barcoded 5' primer and a J-beta primer mix. MiXCR, run by TCRdb on the 5' RACE reads, gives a single entry per CDR3 protein. The table records 910,000 or so distinct CDR3 sequences, roughly 51% of them present only once. The sample comprised blood. These receptors came from a woman aged 55-69 years in good health.

In regard to this clonotype: A much larger clone differs from this one at a single base, so this may be a read error. This chain links TRBV21-1 with TRBJ2-3; the table calls TRBD1, which could not be checked here. TRBV21-1 is a listed pseudogene. This CDR3 comprises 22 residues. CDR3 nucleotide sequence: TGTGCCAGCAGCAAAGAGGGAGGAGACAGGGAATGCGGGACTCACTTCCCAGATACGCAGTATTTT. It is translated as CASSKEGGDRECGTHFPDTQYF.

This rearrangement joins TRBV7-2 to TRBJ2-7; 10 positions agree with TRBD2. Germline-derived CDR1 and CDR2 are SGHTA and FQGNSA. The CDR3 is 16 residues long. The V and J ends lost 1 base and 7 bases, in that order; junction bases with no gene match: 10. As DNA, the CDR3 is TGTGCCAGCAGCTTAGTCTTAGCGGGAGGCGTCAATGAGCAGTACTTC. It encodes CASSLVLAGGVNEQYF.

In DNA form, the CDR3 reads TGTGCCAGCAGCGTCCTAGCGGGAGGGGAGACCCAGTACTTC. Translating it yields CASSVLAGGETQYF. The V call is TRBV9, the J call TRBJ2-5; 12 bases are shared with TRBD2. Unmatched junction bases numbered 1, after V lost 2 bases and J lost 5 bases. The CDR3 is made up of 14 amino acids. The germline V gene encodes CDR1 SGDLS and CDR2 YYNGEE.

This clonotype was picked up a small number of times. The V and J genes are TRBV29-1 and TRBJ1-5; TRBD1 agrees at 8 bases. Germline values: CDR1 SQVTM, CDR2 ANQGSEA. J was trimmed by 0 bases and V by 6 bases; bases with no gene match: 4. CDR3 length: 14 residues. CDR3 residues: CSVAGQGSNQPQHF. The CDR3 nucleotides read TGCAGCGTGGCAGGACAGGGTAGCAATCAGCCCCAGCATTTT.

The chain couples TRBV28 to TRBJ2-7, with D possibly TRBD1 on 5 matching bases. CDR1 is MDHEN and CDR2 is SYDVKM in the germline V gene. This CDR3 is 14 amino acids long. Trimming shortened V by 5 bases and J by 7 bases, and 18 bases separated the two germline ends. This CDR3 reads CASSPLTVYNEQYF. The CDR3 DNA is TGTGCCAGCAGTCCCCTGACAGTCTACAATGAGCAGTACTTC.

The chain recombines TRBV6-6 with TRBJ2-3; D perhaps matches TRBD2 (6 bases). Germline values: CDR1 MNHNY, CDR2 SVGAGI (reference sequence). V was clipped by 2 bases and J by 6 bases, with 15 bases between them. This CDR3 spans 15 amino acids. Here the CDR3 reads CASSYRAGLPDTQYF. DNA of the CDR3: TGTGCCAGCAGTTACCGGGCGGGACTGCCGGATACGCAGTATTTT.

This clonotype was detected only a few times. The chain links TRBV21-1 to TRBJ2-7. TRBV21-1 is an annotated pseudogene. CDR3 length equals 10 residues. CDR3 region: CASSKNEQYF. DNA for the CDR3: TGTGCCAGCAGCAAAAACGAGCAGTACTTC.

The chain couples TRBV3-1 to TRBJ1-2; no firm D call. Trimming stripped 0 bases from V and 4 bases from J, with 12 bases between. This CDR3 is 15 amino acids long. CDR1 and CDR2 from the germline V gene are LGHDT and YNNKEL (reference sequence). The CDR3 nucleotides are TGTGCCAGCAGCCAAGATCTAGCGATCGGCTATGGCTACACCTTC. It codes for CASSQDLAIGYGYTF.

This clonotype came up a few times. A read error may produce the germline difference seen at one junction end. V and J are TRBV12-3 or TRBV12-4 and TRBJ1-2; D is ambiguous. The CDR3 is made up of 15 amino acids. The DNA of the CDR3 is TGTGCCAGCAGTCACCTGGCAGCCTCTAATTATGGCTACACCTTC. This gives the protein CASSHLAASNYGYTF.

Regarding this clonotype: The junction departs from the called germline gene at one end, perhaps through a read error. The CDR3 loop is CASSSDRAGANVQTF. The DNA of the CDR3 is TGTGCCAGCAGCTCGGACAGGGCTGGGGCCAACGTCCAGACTTTC. The chain joins TRBV7-3 to TRBJ2-6; 8 bases align to TRBD1. CDR3 length equals 15 residues. Germline lookup yields CDR1 SGHTA and CDR2 FQGTGA. Full variable domain (outside the CDR3, taken from reference TRBV7-3 and TRBJ2-6): GAGVSQTPSNKVTEKGKYVELRCDPISGHTALYWYRQSLGQGPEFLIYFQGTGAADDSGLPNDRFFAVRPEGSVSTLKIQRTERGDSAVYLCASSSDRAGANVQTFGAGSRLTVL.

This chain connects TRBV7-9 to TRBJ2-1, with TRBD2 identical over 8 bases. Germline CDR1 reads SEHNR; CDR2 reads FQNEAQ (reference sequence). The CDR3 contains 16 residues. V was clipped by 2 bases and J by 7 bases; unmatched bases: 10. The CDR3 here is CASSLQTGGPGNEQFF. The CDR3 DNA follows: TGTGCCAGCAGCTTACAAACGGGAGGGCCGGGTAATGAGCAGTTCTTC. The whole variable domain, remainder taken from reference TRBV7-9 and TRBJ2-1, is DTGVSQNPRHKITKRGQNVTFRCDPISEHNRLYWYRQTLGQGPEFLTYFQNEAQLEKSRLLSDRFSAERPKGSFSTLEIQRTEQGDSAMYLCASSLQTGGPGNEQFFGPGTRLTVL.

This chain links TRBV5-4 with TRBJ2-7, with a tentative D call TRBD1 (8 bases). V was cut by 3 bases and J by 1 base, with 17 bases left in between. Germline V gene sequence: CDR1 SGHNT, CDR2 YYREEE (reference sequence). There are 16 residues in the CDR3. The CDR3 DNA reads TGTGCCAGCAGCTCCAAACAGGGGGGGGTTTCCTACGAGCAGTACTTC. Translating gives CASSSKQGGVSYEQYF.

In its sample, this clonotype is medium-sized. The chain links TRBV20-1 to TRBJ2-5; TRBD2 agrees at 9 bases. V gave up 2 bases and J gave up 1 base; unmatched junction bases: 2. The CDR3 runs 14 residues. In germline, CDR1 is DFQATT, CDR2 SNEGSKA (reference sequence). The CDR3 bases are TGCAGTGCTAGACGGCGGGAGGGCCAAGAGACCCAGTACTTC. Its translation is CSARRREGQETQYF.